The 20 T cell receptor beta chains given below trace back to one sample, sequenced in a study of cytomegalovirus exposure and HLA in healthy donors. Primers: 60 Vbeta forward and 13 Jbeta reverse. Sequenced by immunoSEQ multiplex PCR; TCRdb stores in-frame clones only, minus some. The sample includes about 160,000 clones, approximately 80% of them seen just once. The source material was PBMCs. The receptor source for this set is a male donor in good health and CMV-seropositive.

The chain couples TRBV19 to TRBJ2-7, with a tentative D call TRBD1 (6 bases). This CDR3 has 14 residues. The V gene's germline CDR1 is LNHDA and CDR2 SQIVND (reference sequence). V was cut by 5 bases and J by 7 bases, with 18 bases left in between. The CDR3 coding sequence is TGTGCCAGTAGTCGTGAAACAGGGCCGCGGGAGCAGTACTTC. Its protein is CASSRETGPREQYF.

The V and J genes are TRBV7-9 and TRBJ1-2; tentatively, D is TRBD1 (5 bases). The CDR3 is 14 amino acids. Germline values: CDR1 SEHNR, CDR2 FQNEAQ (reference sequence). Trimming removed 0 bases at V and 8 bases at J, with 13 bases between. The CDR3 nucleotides read TGTGCCAGCAGCTTAGCGTTAGAAGGACAAGGCTACACCTTC. Translating it yields CASSLALEGQGYTF. The full variable domain, in which reference TRBV7-9 and TRBJ1-2 provide the parts outside the CDR3, is DTGVSQNPRHKITKRGQNVTFRCDPISEHNRLYWYRQTLGQGPEFLTYFQNEAQLEKSRLLSDRFSAERPKGSFSTLEIQRTEQGDSAMYLCASSLALEGQGYTFGSGTRLTVV.

This clone was seen only a few times. The J gene is TRBJ2-7, the V gene TRBV19; 8 nucleotides match TRBD2. This CDR3 is 13 amino acids long. V lost 4 bases, J lost 1 base, and 0 bases stayed unmatched. The V gene's germline CDR1 is LNHDA and CDR2 SQIVND (reference sequence). CDR3 in DNA: TGTGCCAGTAGTAGCGGGAGGTCCTACGAGCAGTACTTC. Its translation: CASSSGRSYEQYF. The whole variable domain, remainder taken from reference TRBV19 and TRBJ2-7, is DGGITQSPKYLFRKEGQNVTLSCEQNLNHDAMYWYRQDPGQGLRLIYYSQIVNDFQKGDIAEGYSVSREKKESFPLTVTSAQKNPTAFYLCASSSGRSYEQYFGPGTRLTVT.

As for this clone: The junction departs from the called germline gene at one end, perhaps through a read error. V is TRBV7-9 and J is TRBJ1-5, with D tentatively TRBD1 (6 bases). This CDR3 has 15 amino acids. Germline-derived CDR1 and CDR2 are SEHNR and FQNEAQ (reference sequence). CDR3 protein: CSSSTQQGGNQPQHF. The CDR3 coding sequence is TGTTCCAGCAGCACCCAACAGGGAGGCAATCAGCCCCAGCATTTT.

The rearrangement links TRBV19 to TRBJ1-5; possibly TRBD1 for D (6 bases). The CDR3 spans 13 residues. CDR1 and CDR2 from the germline V gene are LNHDA and SQIVND (reference sequence). V lost 7 bases, J lost 6 bases, and 13 bases lay in between. CDR3 nucleotides: TGTGCCAGTAAGCGCAGGGGCGGTCAGCCCCAGCATTTT. Translation: CASKRRGGQPQHF.

The V call is TRBV19, the J call TRBJ1-5; D may be TRBD1 (5 bases). Germline V CDR1 and CDR2: LNHDA, SQIVND (reference sequence). Trimming left V 4 bases short and J 4 bases short, with 11 bases between. The CDR3 is made up of 14 amino acids. CDR3 region: CASSTGLGNQPQHF. CDR3 coding DNA: TGTGCCAGTAGTACAGGGTTGGGTAATCAGCCCCAGCATTTT.

The chain couples TRBV19 to TRBJ1-5; D uncertain. Trimming took 11 bases from V and 3 from J, leaving 17 bases between them. The CDR3 totals 14 residues. Germline loops: CDR1 LNHDA, CDR2 SQIVND (reference sequence). CDR3 residues: CASSPADFNQPQHF. The CDR3 bases are TGTGCCTCTTCCCCAGCGGATTTCAATCAGCCCCAGCATTTT.

The rearrangement joins TRBV9 to TRBJ2-5; D is unresolved. This CDR3 is 15 amino acids long. Germline V CDR1 and CDR2: SGDLS, YYNGEE. Deletions cut 0 bases from V and 5 bases from J, with 14 bases between. In DNA, the CDR3 is TGTGCCAGCAGCGTAGGAGAACCCACCGCTGAGACCCAGTACTTC. This encodes CASSVGEPTAETQYF.

The chain joins TRBV28 to TRBJ2-1, with 11 bases aligning to TRBD2. CDR3 length: 16 amino acids. Germline V gives CDR1 MDHEN, CDR2 SYDVKM. J lost 4 bases, V lost 6 bases, and 8 bases had no gene match. This CDR3 is CASRQGGTSGYNEQFF. CDR3 bases: TGTGCCAGCAGGCAGGGGGGGACTAGCGGATACAATGAGCAGTTCTTC.

The chain joins TRBV19 to TRBJ2-1; possible D gene TRBD2, 6 bases. Germline V gives CDR1 LNHDA, CDR2 SQIVND (reference sequence). Deletions cut 6 bases from V and 1 base from J, with 19 bases between. The CDR3 extends over 17 amino acids. The CDR3 loop reads CASRPDSGAPSYNEQFF. In nucleotides, the CDR3 is TGTGCCAGTAGACCCGATAGCGGAGCCCCGTCCTACAATGAGCAGTTCTTC.

The chain couples TRBV7-2 to TRBJ2-1; TRBD2 matches at 12 bases. V was pared by 7 bases and J by 6 bases, with 7 bases of the junction left unmatched. Germline V gene data show CDR1 as SGHTA and CDR2 as FQGNSA. The CDR3 is 15 residues long. In DNA form, the CDR3 reads TGTGCCAGCAAGGATGGACTAGCGGGACTCAATGAGCAGTTCTTC. It specifies CASKDGLAGLNEQFF.

The CDR3 region is CASSLGASGRLRLDEQFF. The CDR3 DNA sequence: TGTGCCAGCAGCCTTGGGGCTAGCGGGAGGTTGCGGCTCGATGAGCAGTTCTTC. This chain connects TRBV13 to TRBJ2-1; 11 positions agree with TRBD2. From germline, CDR1 is PRHDT and CDR2 FYEKMQ (reference sequence). CDR3 length: 18 residues. Trimming took 5 bases from V and 8 from J; bases not matched to a gene: 17. The full variable domain, with the rest looked up from reference TRBV13 and TRBJ2-1, is AAGVIQSPRHLIKEKRETATLKCYPIPRHDTVYWYQQGPGQDPQFLISFYEKMQSDKGSIPDRFSAQQFSDYHSELNMSSLELGDSALYFCASSLGASGRLRLDEQFFGPGTRLTVL.

The chain recombines TRBV21-1 with TRBJ2-6; TRBD1 reflects the table's D call only, with no check against the DNA. TRBV21-1 is annotated as a pseudogene. The CDR3 spans 16 residues. For the CDR3, the DNA is TGTGCCAGCAGCGTGGAGGGGGCCTCAGGGGCCAACGTCCTGACTTTC. Residues: CASSVEGASGANVLTF.

The chain couples TRBV4-1 to TRBJ2-1, with D perhaps matching TRBD2 (6 bases). This CDR3 comprises 12 residues. Germline V CDR1 and CDR2: MGHRA, YSYEKL. The ends were cut back, 2 bases at V and 15 bases at J, with 14 bases in the middle. CDR3: CASSQKGAGRFF. The CDR3 DNA follows: TGCGCCAGCAGCCAAAAAGGGGCGGGAAGGTTCTTC.

The chain is built from TRBV28 and TRBJ1-4, with D possibly TRBD1 on 6 matching bases. This CDR3 is 17 amino acids long. Trimming stripped 6 bases from V and 6 bases from J, with 23 bases between. The V gene's germline CDR1 is MDHEN and CDR2 SYDVKM. The CDR3 sequence is CASRLYRVGVGDEKLFF. CDR3 DNA sequence: TGTGCCAGCAGACTTTACAGGGTTGGGGTCGGCGATGAAAAACTGTTTTTT.

The chain is built from TRBV27 and TRBJ1-5; the D gene is possibly TRBD1 (5 bases). The ends were cut back, 2 bases at V and 2 bases at J, with 10 bases in the middle. The CDR3 runs 15 residues. Germline V lookup: CDR1 MNHEY, CDR2 SMNVEV (reference sequence). DNA for the CDR3: TGTGCCAGCAGTTTAAGGGGTTTTGGCAATCAGCCCCAGCATTTT. This codes for CASSLRGFGNQPQHF.

J is TRBJ2-3 and V is TRBV30; 7 bases line up with TRBD2. CDR3 length: 12 amino acids. Germline values: CDR1 GTSNPN, CDR2 SVGIG (reference sequence). V lost 3 bases, J lost 10 bases, and 7 bases stayed unmatched. CDR3 sequence reads: CAWRATSMAQYF. CDR3 DNA: TGTGCCTGGAGGGCGACTAGCATGGCGCAGTATTTT.

J is TRBJ2-5 and V is TRBV6-5; 7 nucleotides match TRBD2. Germline CDR1 MNHEY, CDR2 SVGAGI. The J segment lost 1 base and the V segment lost 4 bases, leaving 6 bases of the junction unmatched. The CDR3 consists of 15 residues. The CDR3 spells CASSLLLASQETQYF. The CDR3 region has the DNA TGTGCCAGCAGTTTACTACTAGCGAGCCAAGAGACCCAGTACTTC.

The chain is built from TRBV19 and TRBJ2-1; D gene ambiguous. CDR3 length equals 12 residues. In germline, CDR1 is LNHDA, CDR2 SQIVND (reference sequence). V lost 4 bases to trimming and J lost 8 bases, with 9 bases between them. CDR3 region: CASSTRYDEQFF. The CDR3 DNA sequence: TGTGCCAGTAGTACCCGGTACGATGAGCAGTTCTTC.

This chain uses TRBV19 with TRBJ2-7; D not certain. V dropped 4 bases and J dropped 3 bases, with 16 bases sitting between them. Germline CDR1 is LNHDA and CDR2 is SQIVND (reference sequence). CDR3 length: 15 amino acids. As DNA, the CDR3 is TGTGCCAGTAGTAGCCAAAGTACGTACGGCTACGAGCAGTACTTC. This encodes CASSSQSTYGYEQYF. Variable domain in full (rest from reference TRBV19 and TRBJ2-7): DGGITQSPKYLFRKEGQNVTLSCEQNLNHDAMYWYRQDPGQGLRLIYYSQIVNDFQKGDIAEGYSVSREKKESFPLTVTSAQKNPTAFYLCASSSQSTYGYEQYFGPGTRLTVT.